This T cell receptor (beta chain) originates from a study of CD8 T cells in Susac syndrome. Study as a whole: Patients with Susac syndrome had blood drawn and were at that point therapy-naive, on corticosteroids, or on intravenous immunoglobulin alone.

The CDR3 totals 13 residues. Germline-derived CDR1 and CDR2 are GTSNPN and SVGIG (reference sequence). V gave up 3 bases and J gave up 6 bases, with 12 bases separating them. Study-wide findings and caveats: That the number of individuals in its TCR sequencing and HLA analysis was relatively small was acknowledged by the study.

With random hexamers, about 0.45 to 1 ug RNA was reverse transcribed. Amplification of TCR beta CDR3 spanned 54 Vbeta and 13 Jbeta via immunoSEQ multiplex PCR. TCRdb re-called the immunoSEQ multiplex PCR reads with MiXCR, one entry per CDR3 protein. The sample lists hundreds of thousands of distinct CDR3 sequences; almost 97% were seen once. With regard to this clonotype: Its specificity is not known.

This receptor was obtained from a human donor with Susac syndrome. The sequenced sample consisted of CD4+ T cells from PBMCs. The chain joins TRBV30 to TRBJ1-5; D remains unclear. CDR3 nucleotide sequence: TGTGCCTGGAGCCCGGGTGTTGGTCAGCCCCAGCATTTT. Residues: CAWSPGVGQPQHF.